This TCR beta chain was sequenced during a study of technical replicates of blood from a handful of donors. Germline V gene lookup returns CDR1 PRHDT and CDR2 FYEKMQ (reference sequence). CDR3 size: 15 residues. Germline trimming cut 4 bases from V and 4 bases from J; bases unmatched to any gene: 6. Produced via immunoSEQ multiplex PCR; TCRdb's table is partial and in-frame only. The sample lists about 99,000 clones, about 95% seen once, with roughly 0.2% in the top ten. The sample consisted of T cells isolated from PBMCs. The receptor's source is a human donor in good health. The rearrangement uses TRBV13 and TRBJ2-7, with TRBD1 identical over 11 bases. In nucleotides, the CDR3 is TGTGCCAGCAGCTCCGGACAGGGGGCTGGGTACGAGCAGTACTTC. Protein: CASSSGQGAGYEQYF.